The clone carrying this TCR beta chain was counted once. This sample is drawn from a study of blood T cell repertoires in COVID-19. Germline lookup yields CDR1 LGHNA and CDR2 YSLEER. Trimming shortened V by 0 bases and J by 3 bases, and 8 bases separated the two germline ends. The CDR3 is made up of 14 amino acids. Sequenced by immunoSEQ multiplex PCR; TCRdb stores in-frame clones only, minus some. Here the sample spans 130,000 or so clones, approximately 87% being singletons. The TCR originated in a woman in her forties or fifties with acute or convalescent COVID-19. The sequencing sample was made of peripheral blood. This chain joins TRBV4-3 and TRBJ1-1; no clear D. CDR3 sequence reads: CASSQDHAYTEAFF. The CDR3 DNA reads TGCGCCAGCAGCCAAGATCACGCGTACACTGAAGCTTTCTTT.